This TCR beta chain was captured by sequencing in a study of beta chain features in type 1 diabetes. Background on the study: Across every sample, some 110 million sorted cells were examined in total.

Details on this clone: Its specificity is not known.

With 4 bases clipped from V and 6 bases from J, the junction kept 8 bases outside the gene matches. Germline CDR1 reads KGHSH; CDR2 reads LQKENI. The CDR3 totals 15 residues. Once sorted, every population was more than 98% pure. Study-level points and caveats: A moderate, significant TCRB CDR3 shortening appeared in type 1 diabetes across four CD4+ subsets.

Every bit of the isolated RNA underwent reverse transcription, so sequencing read expressed TCRB transcripts. The read count averaged about 3.6 million across naive, central memory and regulatory T cell samples. The assay was immunoSEQ multiplex PCR, and TCRdb's table has in-frame clones only and misses some. The sample yields about 340,000 clones, around an eighth seen once. This clonotype was obtained from a young woman with type 1 diabetes. Sequencing used naive CD4+ T cells from blood. The V and J genes are TRBV18 and TRBJ1-5; 8 bases align to TRBD1. The CDR3 nucleotides are TGTGCCAGCTCACGTAATCCCGGGACAGGTCAGCCCCAGCATTTT. It yields the protein CASSRNPGTGQPQHF. The full variable domain, completed using reference TRBV18 and TRBJ1-5, is NAGVMQNPRHLVRRRGQEARLRCSPMKGHSHVYWYRQLPEEGLKFMVYLQKENIIDESGMPKERFSAEFPKEGPSILRIQQVVRGDSAAYFCASSRNPGTGQPQHFGDGTRLSIL.